The 13 T cell receptor beta chains in this list originate from one sample, sequenced in a study of blood T cell repertoires in COVID-19. Only in-frame clones appear in the TCRdb table, and some are missing; sequencing was by immunoSEQ multiplex PCR. The sample has 200,000 to 250,000 clones, roughly 94% seen once. The sample consisted of peripheral blood. The receptors stem from a man aged 25-45 years with acute or convalescent COVID-19.

This rearrangement joins TRBV5-1 to TRBJ1-1; D call uncertain. V lost 1 base and J lost 1, with 11 bases in between. The CDR3 has 15 residues. The germline V gene has CDR1 SGHRS and CDR2 YFSETQ. The CDR3 sequence: CASSLSSGSNTEAFF. The CDR3 bases are TGCGCCAGCAGCTTGTCTTCAGGATCGAACACTGAAGCTTTCTTT. Looking up the rest from reference TRBV5-1 and TRBJ1-1 gives the full variable domain: KAGVTQTPRYLIKTRGQQVTLSCSPISGHRSVSWYQQTPGQGLQFLFEYFSETQRNKGNFPGRFSGRQFSNSRSEMNVSTLELGDSALYLCASSLSSGSNTEAFFGQGTRLTVV.

The rearrangement joins TRBV30 to TRBJ2-5; D not resolved. Germline assignment: CDR1 GTSNPN and CDR2 SVGIG (reference sequence). The CDR3 has 13 amino acids. Between the trimmed V and J ends, which lost 4 bases and 2 bases, there was a span of 11 bases. CDR3: CAWTQQIQETQYF. For the CDR3, the DNA is TGTGCCTGGACTCAACAGATTCAAGAGACCCAGTACTTC.

V usage is TRBV7-9 and J usage is TRBJ2-1; D might be TRBD1 (5 bases). The V gene lost 2 bases and the J gene lost 8 bases, with 7 bases spanning the gap. The CDR3 loop spans 12 amino acids. Germline lookup yields CDR1 SEHNR and CDR2 FQNEAQ (reference sequence). The CDR3 DNA is TGTGCCAGCAGCTTAACGACAGATGAGCAGTTCTTC. It specifies CASSLTTDEQFF.

This rearrangement joins TRBV12-3 or TRBV12-4 to TRBJ2-1; 7 bases match TRBD2. The CDR3 consists of 11 residues. V lost 10 bases and J lost 10; bases outside the gene matches: 7. The CDR3 DNA reads TGTGCCACCTCTGGACTAGACGAGCAGTTCTTC. Protein: CATSGLDEQFF.

The rearrangement uses TRBV28 and TRBJ1-4, with D possibly matching TRBD1 (6 bases). CDR1 is MDHEN, CDR2 SYDVKM, per germline. The V and J ends lost 4 bases and 7 bases respectively, with 13 bases between them. There are 14 residues in the CDR3. The CDR3 region has the DNA TGTGCCAGCAGTTCCCCGACAGGATCTGAAAAACTGTTTTTT. Translation gives CASSSPTGSEKLFF.

The gene calls are TRBV28 and TRBJ1-2, with D uncertain. Per germline, CDR1 MDHEN and CDR2 SYDVKM. The germline V and J ends were trimmed by 6 bases and 3 bases, with 5 bases remaining between them. The CDR3 loop spans 11 amino acids. The CDR3 protein is CASSIDYGYTF. CDR3 nucleotides: TGTGCCAGCAGCATTGACTATGGCTACACCTTC.

V and J are TRBV18 and TRBJ2-7; maybe TRBD1 (5 bases). This CDR3 has 18 amino acids. The V gene's germline CDR1 is KGHSH and CDR2 LQKENI. Trimming left V 5 bases short and J 2 bases short, with 25 bases between. CDR3 in DNA: TGTGCCAGCTCAAGTGCAGCGCCAGGGCCGGTGGTTGCCTACGAGCAGTACTTC. Translated, it gives CASSSAAPGPVVAYEQYF.

This clone was detected once. The rearrangement uses TRBV18 and TRBJ2-7; the match to TRBD2 covers 8 bases. The germline V gene encodes CDR1 KGHSH and CDR2 LQKENI. J lost 2 bases, V lost 6 bases, and 15 bases had no gene match. The CDR3 runs to 17 residues. The CDR3 region is CASSPLRISREAYEQYF. CDR3 coding DNA: TGTGCCAGCTCGCCCCTTAGAATCTCGCGGGAGGCCTACGAGCAGTACTTC.

The chain recombines TRBV3-1 (or the pseudogene TRBV3-2) with TRBJ2-7; 9 positions agree with TRBD2. V trimming: 1 base; J trimming: 2 bases; junction bases outside the gene matches: 12. CDR1 and CDR2 from the germline V gene are LGHDT and YNNKEL (reference sequence). The CDR3 consists of 18 residues. CDR3 residues: CASSQGTPAGGPPYEQYF. The CDR3 coding sequence is TGTGCCAGCAGCCAAGGGACCCCAGCGGGGGGCCCCCCCTACGAGCAGTACTTC.

The V and J genes are TRBV19 and TRBJ1-6; 10 bases match TRBD1. The CDR3 runs to 17 residues. With 4 bases clipped from V and 0 bases from J, the junction kept 3 bases outside the gene matches. Germline CDR1 is LNHDA and CDR2 is SQIVND (reference sequence). The CDR3 DNA sequence: TGTGCCAGTAGTAGACGGACAGGGGGCTCCTATAATTCACCCCTCCACTTT. Translation gives CASSRRTGGSYNSPLHF.

V gene TRBV5-1 combines with J gene TRBJ2-2; 8 bases are a match to TRBD1. CDR1 and CDR2 (germline): SGHRS, YFSETQ. The V gene end was trimmed by 3 bases and the J gene end by 4 bases; junction bases not matched to a gene: 5. This CDR3 is built from 15 residues. The CDR3 here is CASSWGQASTGELFF. CDR3 coding DNA: TGCGCCAGCAGCTGGGGACAGGCGTCCACCGGGGAGCTGTTTTTT.

This chain connects TRBV5-1 to TRBJ1-6; 10 bases line up with TRBD1. This CDR3 is 15 amino acids long. V shed 2 bases and J 8 bases; nucleotides not matched to a gene: 4. Germline CDR1 SGHRS, CDR2 YFSETQ. This chain's CDR3 is CASSLKTGGDSPLHF. In DNA form, the CDR3 reads TGCGCCAGCAGCTTAAAGACAGGGGGCGATTCACCCCTCCACTTT.

V and J are TRBV11-2 and TRBJ2-5; 12 nucleotides align to TRBD2. The CDR3 sequence is 16 residues long. With 5 bases clipped from V and 4 bases from J, the junction kept 8 bases outside the gene matches. Germline V gene sequence: CDR1 SGHAT, CDR2 FQNNGV. DNA of the CDR3: TGTGCCAGCAGCCCTCTAGCGGGGGGGGACCCAGAGACCCAGTACTTC. This gives the protein CASSPLAGGDPETQYF.